Presented here are 14 T cell receptor beta chains from one specimen sequenced in a study of CD8 T cells in Susac syndrome. An amount of RNA that ranged from roughly 0.45 to 1 ug was reverse transcribed with random hexamers. TCRdb re-derived calls from the immunoSEQ multiplex PCR reads in MiXCR, one entry per CDR3 protein. The top ten hold under 0.15% of the sample, which has under 550,000 distinct CDR3 sequences, roughly 85% seen once. Sequencing was performed on CD8+ T cells from PBMCs. These receptors were collected from a human donor with multiple sclerosis.

J is TRBJ2-5 and V is TRBV5-4, with 8 bases that match TRBD1. Per the germline V gene, CDR1 is SGHNT and CDR2 is YYREEE (reference sequence). The CDR3 runs to 15 residues. J was trimmed by 5 bases and V by 5 bases; bases with no gene match: 11. DNA of the CDR3: TGTGCCAGCAGACCCGGACAGGGCTACTTGGAGACCCAGTACTTC. This gives the protein CASRPGQGYLETQYF.

The chain joins TRBV30 to TRBJ1-1; D remains unclear. V lost 4 bases and J lost 1, with 10 bases in between. The CDR3 runs to 13 residues. The germline V gene encodes CDR1 GTSNPN and CDR2 SVGIG (reference sequence). The CDR3 sequence is CAWNGLRNTEAFF. In DNA, the CDR3 is TGTGCCTGGAACGGACTGAGGAACACTGAAGCTTTCTTT.

This chain uses TRBV12-3 or TRBV12-4 with TRBJ1-2, with D possibly being TRBD1 (6 bases). Trimming pared 6 bases from V and 3 bases from J, leaving 11 bases between. CDR3 length equals 13 residues. The CDR3 loop reads CASRTGQYYGYTF. The CDR3 DNA follows: TGTGCCAGCAGAACAGGACAGTACTATGGCTACACCTTC.

The rearrangement joins TRBV27 to TRBJ2-2; D not resolved. V was trimmed by 2 bases and J by 2 bases, leaving 12 bases between them. The CDR3 consists of 16 residues. Germline CDR1 reads MNHEY; CDR2 reads SMNVEV (reference sequence). The chain's CDR3 is CASSLIFPPNTGELFF. The CDR3 DNA sequence: TGTGCCAGCAGTTTAATCTTCCCCCCCAACACCGGGGAGCTGTTTTTT.

The chain links TRBV6-5 to TRBJ2-3; D is possibly TRBD2 (6 bases). CDR1 is MNHEY, CDR2 SVGAGI, per germline. The germline V and J ends were trimmed by 2 bases and 4 bases, with 13 bases remaining between them. The CDR3 is made up of 15 amino acids. CDR3 sequence reads: CASSYGGGPSDTQYF. The CDR3 nucleotides read TGTGCCAGCAGTTACGGGGGAGGTCCATCAGATACGCAGTATTTT.

The J gene is TRBJ2-5, the V gene TRBV27; D not resolved. Trimming stripped 3 bases from V and 4 bases from J, with 9 bases between. The CDR3 runs 13 residues. From germline, CDR1 is MNHEY and CDR2 SMNVEV (reference sequence). CDR3 in DNA: TGTGCCAGCAGTTTTCGAGGAATAGAGACCCAGTACTTC. This codes for CASSFRGIETQYF.

The J gene is TRBJ2-1, the V gene TRBV4-1, with a weak D call TRBD2 (6 bases). From germline, CDR1 is MGHRA and CDR2 YSYEKL. The ends were cut back, 1 base at V and 4 bases at J, with 14 bases in the middle. The CDR3 extends over 16 amino acids. The CDR3 DNA is TGCGCCAGCAGCCAAGTTGGAGGGTCCCCGTACAATGAGCAGTTCTTC. Amino acid sequence: CASSQVGGSPYNEQFF.

The chain uses TRBV20-1 and TRBJ2-1; maybe TRBD2 (5 bases). Germline V CDR1 and CDR2: DFQATT, SNEGSKA (reference sequence). V lost 5 bases, J lost 3 bases, and 14 bases lay in between. The length of the CDR3 is 14 residues. The CDR3 sequence: CSAPPASIYNEQFF. Here the CDR3 DNA reads TGCAGTGCTCCCCCGGCTAGCATCTACAATGAGCAGTTCTTC.

This sequence joins TRBV5-1 and TRBJ1-1, with TRBD1 matching 7 bases. The CDR3 loop spans 15 amino acids. From germline, CDR1 is SGHRS and CDR2 YFSETQ. V shed 0 bases and J 1 base; nucleotides not matched to a gene: 3. CDR3 amino acids: CASSLEGASNTEAFF. The CDR3 coding sequence is TGCGCCAGCAGCTTGGAGGGGGCATCGAACACTGAAGCTTTCTTT. The full variable domain, rest sourced from reference TRBV5-1 and TRBJ1-1, is KAGVTQTPRYLIKTRGQQVTLSCSPISGHRSVSWYQQTPGQGLQFLFEYFSETQRNKGNFPGRFSGRQFSNSRSEMNVSTLELGDSALYLCASSLEGASNTEAFFGQGTRLTVV.

The chain links TRBV19 to TRBJ2-7; 7 bases are a match to TRBD1. The V and J ends lost 7 bases and 2 bases, in that order; junction bases with no gene match: 8. Germline CDR1 and CDR2: LNHDA and SQIVND (reference sequence). This CDR3 has 14 amino acids. CDR3 sequence (DNA): TGTGCCAGTACGGACAGGAAGCATCCCTACGAGCAGTACTTC. Residues: CASTDRKHPYEQYF. The full variable domain, rest sourced from reference TRBV19 and TRBJ2-7, is DGGITQSPKYLFRKEGQNVTLSCEQNLNHDAMYWYRQDPGQGLRLIYYSQIVNDFQKGDIAEGYSVSREKKESFPLTVTSAQKNPTAFYLCASTDRKHPYEQYFGPGTRLTVT.

The gene calls are TRBV7-9 and TRBJ2-3, with D perhaps TRBD1 (5 bases). This CDR3 has 14 amino acids. Per germline, CDR1 SEHNR and CDR2 FQNEAQ (reference sequence). Trimming cost V 3 bases and J 0 bases, with 7 bases left between them. The CDR3 DNA reads TGTGCCAGCAGCTTCAGGGAAAGCACAGATACGCAGTATTTT. Encoded protein: CASSFRESTDTQYF.

The V and J genes are TRBV4-1 and TRBJ2-7; 8 bases are a match to TRBD1. Germline V gene data show CDR1 as MGHRA and CDR2 as YSYEKL. The CDR3 runs 15 residues. Unmatched junction bases numbered 7, after V lost 3 bases and J lost 3 bases. The CDR3 spells CASSHGQGGDYEQYF. CDR3 in DNA: TGCGCCAGCAGCCACGGACAGGGCGGGGACTACGAGCAGTACTTC.

CDR3 region: CASSNVTGTDNTGELFF. CDR3 DNA: TGTGCCAGCAGCAATGTAACCGGGACAGACAACACCGGGGAGCTGTTTTTT. The V and J genes are TRBV11-2 and TRBJ2-2, with 7 bases identical to TRBD1. Germline V lookup: CDR1 SGHAT, CDR2 FQNNGV. V was clipped by 5 bases and J by 2 bases; unmatched bases: 11. The CDR3 has 17 residues.

The chain carries TRBV14 and TRBJ2-1, with D perhaps matching TRBD2 (6 bases). V was pared by 3 bases and J by 7 bases, with 10 bases between. CDR1 SGHDN and CDR2 FVKESK come from the germline V gene. The CDR3 has 13 residues. CDR3 amino acids: CASSHGGINEQFF. The CDR3 bases are TGTGCCAGCAGCCATGGGGGGATAAATGAGCAGTTCTTC.